These 28 T cell receptor beta chains share one sample of origin, sequenced in a study of PD-L1 blockade in urothelial cancer. The repertoire was sequenced with immunoSEQ multiplex PCR; TCRdb's copy has only in-frame clones and lacks some. Of about 42,000 clones listed, 81% are singletons. The sample in question was PBMCs, obtained around atezolizumab (anti-PD-L1) treatment. Receptors originate from a man in his 70s with urothelial cancer.

The chain has TRBV2 and TRBJ2-2; D may be TRBD2 (6 bases). Germline values: CDR1 SNHLY, CDR2 FYNNEI. The ends were cut back, 9 bases at V and 1 base at J, with 12 bases in the middle. The CDR3 is 14 amino acids. This CDR3 reads CASYLAENTGELFF. The DNA for the CDR3 is TGTGCCAGTTATTTAGCGGAGAACACCGGGGAGCTGTTTTTT.

This clone has only one observation. V and J are TRBV19 and TRBJ2-7; D possibly corresponds to TRBD2 (5 bases). The CDR3 runs to 11 residues. V was trimmed by 5 bases and J by 5 bases, leaving 7 bases between them. The germline V gene encodes CDR1 LNHDA and CDR2 SQIVND (reference sequence). The chain's CDR3 is CASSFGDEQYF. CDR3 nucleotide sequence: TGTGCCAGTAGTTTCGGGGACGAGCAGTACTTC.

The J gene is TRBJ1-2, the V gene TRBV7-8; D is perhaps TRBD1 (6 bases). Germline V gene lookup returns CDR1 SGHVS and CDR2 FQNEAQ. Trimming took off 2 bases at V and 7 bases at J, with 17 bases between the two ends. This CDR3 is built from 15 residues. The CDR3 DNA reads as TGTGCCAGCAGCTTATCCACAGGGAAGGGGCTTGGCTACACCTTC. This sequence encodes CASSLSTGKGLGYTF.

The V call is TRBV29-1, the J call TRBJ2-2; tentatively, D is TRBD2 (5 bases). V lost 5 bases and J lost 2, with 12 bases in between. The CDR3 has 14 residues. Per the germline V gene, CDR1 is SQVTM and CDR2 is ANQGSEA. The CDR3 region has the DNA TGCAGCGTTAACGTGGGAGTCAACACCGGGGAGCTGTTTTTT. This gives the protein CSVNVGVNTGELFF.

The J gene is TRBJ2-3, the V gene TRBV28; TRBD2 is a possible D gene (5 bases). Germline CDR1 MDHEN, CDR2 SYDVKM. There are 14 residues in the CDR3. Trimming took off 5 bases at V and 0 bases at J, with 9 bases between the two ends. CDR3 region: CASSQSGSTDTQYF. In nucleotides, the CDR3 is TGTGCCAGCAGTCAGAGCGGAAGCACAGATACGCAGTATTTT. The variable domain in full, with the rest retrieved from reference TRBV28 and TRBJ2-3, is DVKVTQSSRYLVKRTGEKVFLECVQDMDHENMFWYRQDPGLGLRLIYFSYDVKMKEKGDIPEGYSVSREKKERFSLILESASTNQTSMYLCASSQSGSTDTQYFGPGTRLTVL.

The CDR3 DNA sequence: TGTGCTAGTGCCGCGACTGCCACAGATACGCAGTATTTT. Its translation is CASAATATDTQYF. V usage is TRBV12-5 and J usage is TRBJ2-3, with D uncertain. The CDR3 totals 13 residues. Germline V lookup: CDR1 LGHNT, CDR2 FRNRAP. V lost 7 bases, J lost 2 bases, and 10 bases lay in between.

This sequence joins TRBV6-4 and TRBJ1-1; 8 nucleotides line up with TRBD1. Germline V gives CDR1 MRHNA, CDR2 SNTAGT. V trimming: 5 bases; J trimming: 4 bases; junction bases outside the gene matches: 12. The CDR3 length is 16 residues. The CDR3 nucleotides are TGTGCCAGCAGTCGGTCGTTCCGAGACAGGGGCACTGAAGCTTTCTTT. Translated: CASSRSFRDRGTEAFF.

V is TRBV30 and J is TRBJ2-7; 7 nucleotides agree with TRBD1. Germline V lookup: CDR1 GTSNPN, CDR2 SVGIG (reference sequence). The CDR3 is made up of 13 amino acids. V dropped 1 base and J dropped 4; count of bases not matched to a gene: 4. CDR3: CAWSAGTVYEQYF. Written as DNA, the CDR3 is TGTGCCTGGAGTGCCGGGACAGTGTACGAGCAGTACTTC.

This clone was seen only a few times. This rearrangement joins TRBV7-2 to TRBJ2-1; TRBD2 aligns across 7 bases. This CDR3 is built from 14 residues. V shed 5 bases and J 10 bases; nucleotides not matched to a gene: 11. CDR1 is SGHTA and CDR2 is FQGNSA in the germline V gene. The CDR3 DNA reads TGTGCCAGCAGCCCAGGGATAGGGGAGGGCGAGCAGTTCTTC. Its translation is CASSPGIGEGEQFF. Full variable domain (rest looked up from reference TRBV7-2 and TRBJ2-1): GAGVSQSPSNKVTEKGKDVELRCDPISGHTALYWYRQSLGQGLEFLIYFQGNSAPDKSGLPSDRFSAERTGGSVSTLTIQRTQQEDSAVYLCASSPGIGEGEQFFGPGTRLTVL.

The rearrangement links TRBV4-3 to TRBJ1-2; TRBD1 matches at 9 bases. V shed 3 bases and J 5 bases; nucleotides not matched to a gene: 10. CDR1 and CDR2 from the germline V gene are LGHNA and YSLEER. The CDR3 is 16 residues long. CDR3 DNA: TGCGCCAGCAGCCATACCCAGACAGGGGGAAGGTATGGCTACACCTTC. Translated, it gives CASSHTQTGGRYGYTF.

The V call is TRBV7-2, the J call TRBJ1-1, with 9 positions matching TRBD1. Per germline, CDR1 SGHTA and CDR2 FQGNSA. The CDR3 totals 16 residues. The V and J ends lost 4 bases and 2 bases, in that order; junction bases with no gene match: 8. CDR3 coding DNA: TGTGCCAGCAGCTCCCCGGGGACAGGGAGAAACACTGAAGCTTTCTTT. This gives the protein CASSSPGTGRNTEAFF.

This chain links TRBV7-9 with TRBJ2-1; 9 bases are a match to TRBD2. The CDR3 has 16 amino acids. Germline loops: CDR1 SEHNR, CDR2 FQNEAQ (reference sequence). V gave up 5 bases and J gave up 4 bases; unmatched junction bases: 9. The CDR3 is CASSNLAGNRYNEQFF. The CDR3 nucleotides are TGTGCCAGCAGCAATCTAGCGGGAAATAGGTACAATGAGCAGTTCTTC.

The chain has TRBV9 and TRBJ2-3; a possible D gene is TRBD1 (5 bases). This CDR3 region has 17 residues. The germline CDR1 and CDR2 sequences are SGDLS and YYNGEE. V gave up 0 bases and J gave up 2 bases, with 16 bases separating them. The CDR3 DNA is TGTGCCAGCAGCGTAGGGGGCCGACGGTCCCTCACAGATACGCAGTATTTT. Protein: CASSVGGRRSLTDTQYF.

CDR3 bases: TGTGCCAGTAGTATAGATCTAGCGCACACCGGGGAGCTGTTTTTT. This encodes CASSIDLAHTGELFF. This chain joins TRBV19 and TRBJ2-2; a possible D gene is TRBD2 (6 bases). V was clipped by 0 bases and J by 3 bases, with 8 bases between them. Germline-derived CDR1 and CDR2 are LNHDA and SQIVND (reference sequence). The CDR3 runs 15 residues.

The chain joins TRBV7-7 to TRBJ2-7; 8 bases are shared with TRBD2. Per germline, CDR1 SSHAT and CDR2 FNYEAQ (reference sequence). The CDR3 totals 14 residues. Trimming cost V 5 bases and J 7 bases; bases outside gene matches: 10. CDR3 in DNA: TGTGCCAGCAGCCGGGACTTTCCGGGGGGGGAGCAGTACTTC. Its protein product is CASSRDFPGGEQYF.

This chain uses TRBV27 with TRBJ2-7; the match to TRBD2 covers 7 bases. The CDR3 is made up of 15 amino acids. Germline CDR1 reads MNHEY; CDR2 reads SMNVEV (reference sequence). V trimming: 4 bases; J trimming: 5 bases; junction bases outside the gene matches: 11. CDR3 amino acids: CASSSSPAGRNEQYF. CDR3 nucleotides: TGTGCCAGCAGTTCCTCCCCAGCGGGAAGGAACGAGCAGTACTTC.

This clone appeared a few times. The chain links TRBV27 to TRBJ1-1; maybe TRBD1 (5 bases). V lost 3 bases to trimming and J lost 8 bases, with 13 bases between them. The CDR3 contains 13 residues. From germline, CDR1 is MNHEY and CDR2 SMNVEV (reference sequence). The CDR3 region has the DNA TGTGCCAGCAGTTTGCTCCAGCAGGGCGAAGCTTTCTTT. This gives the protein CASSLLQQGEAFF.

V gene TRBV25-1 combines with J gene TRBJ2-1; D is unclear. CDR3 length equals 16 residues. The ends were cut back, 3 bases at V and 4 bases at J, with 16 bases in the middle. Looked up from germline, CDR1 is MGHDK and CDR2 is SYGVNS. The CDR3, as DNA: TGTGCCAGCAGTGATCCTGGCGGATCGGCGTACAATGAGCAGTTCTTC. Its protein product is CASSDPGGSAYNEQFF.

The genes are TRBV4-2 and TRBJ1-1; 7 positions match TRBD1. V trimming: 2 bases; J trimming: 1 base; junction bases outside the gene matches: 7. The CDR3 spans 16 residues. The germline V gene encodes CDR1 LGHNA and CDR2 YNFKEQ. The CDR3, as DNA: TGTGCCAGCAGCCAAAACCCCGGGACAGAGAACACTGAAGCTTTCTTT. Translated: CASSQNPGTENTEAFF.

V and J are TRBV5-6 and TRBJ2-7, with D possibly matching TRBD1 (5 bases). Germline CDR1 and CDR2: SGHDT and YYEEEE. The V gene lost 0 bases and the J gene lost 5 bases, with 9 bases spanning the gap. This CDR3 has 13 amino acids. In DNA, the CDR3 is TGTGCCAGCAGCTTGGGGGGCAGTGACGAGCAGTACTTC. Amino acid sequence: CASSLGGSDEQYF.

The chain carries TRBV5-8 and TRBJ1-5; perhaps TRBD1 as D (6 bases). The CDR3 totals 17 residues. V was shortened by 0 bases and J by 2 bases, with 15 bases between the two germline ends. Looked up from germline, CDR1 is SGHTS and CDR2 is YDEGEE. The chain's CDR3 is CASSLAGAEGGNQPQHF. The CDR3 DNA sequence: TGTGCCAGCAGCTTGGCAGGGGCAGAAGGAGGCAATCAGCCCCAGCATTTT.

The chain employs TRBV27 and TRBJ1-1, with TRBD1 matching over 8 bases. V lost 1 base, J lost 1 base, and 2 bases stayed unmatched. The CDR3 loop spans 15 amino acids. Germline V gene lookup returns CDR1 MNHEY and CDR2 SMNVEV (reference sequence). This CDR3 is CASSLWTGSNTEAFF. CDR3 coding DNA: TGTGCCAGCAGTTTATGGACAGGGTCGAACACTGAAGCTTTCTTT.

This chain links TRBV28 with TRBJ2-3, with a weak D call TRBD1 (6 bases). V lost 8 bases to trimming and J lost 6 bases, with 12 bases between them. The germline V gene has CDR1 MDHEN and CDR2 SYDVKM. The CDR3 has 12 amino acids. CDR3 sequence: CASHGDTDTQYF. Here the CDR3 DNA reads TGTGCCAGCCACGGGGACACGGATACGCAGTATTTT.

This chain connects TRBV18 to TRBJ1-4, with D possibly matching TRBD1 (5 bases). Germline V gives CDR1 KGHSH, CDR2 LQKENI. V lost 3 bases and J lost 8, with 16 bases in between. CDR3 length: 15 amino acids. The CDR3 protein is CASSPGQGMAEKLFF. In DNA form, the CDR3 reads TGTGCCAGCTCACCCGGCCAGGGCATGGCGGAAAAACTGTTTTTT.

The genes are TRBV5-6 and TRBJ2-1; 9 bases map to TRBD2. The CDR3 is 17 amino acids. J was trimmed by 5 bases and V by 2 bases; bases with no gene match: 11. The germline V gene encodes CDR1 SGHDT and CDR2 YYEEEE. The CDR3 nucleotides are TGTGCCAGCAGCTTACTTAGCGGGAGTCCGGCGGACAATGAGCAGTTCTTC. Its protein is CASSLLSGSPADNEQFF.

This chain connects TRBV5-8 to TRBJ2-1; 9 positions match TRBD1. The J segment lost 7 bases and the V segment lost 4 bases, leaving 9 bases of the junction unmatched. The CDR3 is 15 amino acids. The V gene's germline CDR1 is SGHTS and CDR2 YDEGEE. The CDR3 DNA follows: TGTGCCAGCAGCCCTGCGGGACAGGGTAATAATGAGCAGTTCTTC. Its translation: CASSPAGQGNNEQFF.

The chain carries TRBV28 and TRBJ1-5; 8 bases line up with TRBD1. The germline gives CDR1 MDHEN, CDR2 SYDVKM. This CDR3 comprises 14 residues. V shed 6 bases, J shed 6 bases, and the junction held 7 bases outside the gene matches. CDR3 DNA sequence: TGTGCCAGCAGGAGAACAGGGGGAGGTCAGCCCCAGCATTTT. As protein: CASRRTGGGQPQHF. The variable domain in full, completed from reference TRBV28 and TRBJ1-5, reads DVKVTQSSRYLVKRTGEKVFLECVQDMDHENMFWYRQDPGLGLRLIYFSYDVKMKEKGDIPEGYSVSREKKERFSLILESASTNQTSMYLCASRRTGGGQPQHFGDGTRLSIL.

The genes are TRBV6-5 and TRBJ1-5; D may be TRBD1 (5 bases). The CDR3 is made up of 13 amino acids. The V and J ends lost 5 bases and 7 bases respectively, with 12 bases between them. The germline V gene has CDR1 MNHEY and CDR2 SVGAGI. CDR3 in DNA: TGTGCCAGCAGTCGGAACTACAGGCAGCCCCAGCATTTT. Translation gives CASSRNYRQPQHF.